Listed here is a single TCR beta chain. The source of the sample is a study of blood T cell repertoires in COVID-19. Germline CDR1 SNHLY, CDR2 FYNNEI. V gave up 5 bases and J gave up 1 base, with 12 bases separating them. This CDR3 comprises 16 residues. Original processing notes: The assay estimated nucleated cells by amplifying reference gene primers. Produced via immunoSEQ multiplex PCR; TCRdb's table is partial and in-frame only. V and J calls and clone size follow that table, whereas D and trimming were derived from the DNA. The sample yields over 85,000 clones, 70% to 90% seen once. Sample: peripheral blood. The clonotype comes from a man aged 70 or older with acute or convalescent COVID-19. This chain uses TRBV2 with TRBJ2-6; perhaps TRBD2 as D (6 bases). CDR3: CASSPARGSGANVLTF. In nucleotides, the CDR3 is TGTGCCAGCAGTCCGGCGCGGGGATCTGGGGCCAACGTCCTGACTTTC.